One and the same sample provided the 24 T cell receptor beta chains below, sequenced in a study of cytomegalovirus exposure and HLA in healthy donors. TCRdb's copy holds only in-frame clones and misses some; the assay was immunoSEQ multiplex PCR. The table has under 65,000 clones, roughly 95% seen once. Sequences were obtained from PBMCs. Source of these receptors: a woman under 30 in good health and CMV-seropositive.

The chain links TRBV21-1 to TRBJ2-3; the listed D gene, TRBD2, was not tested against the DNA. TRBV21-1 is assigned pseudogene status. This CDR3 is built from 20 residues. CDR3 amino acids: CASSKAQLAGHERHTDTQYF. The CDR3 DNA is TGTGCCAGCAGCAAAGCGCAACTAGCGGGCCACGAGCGACACACAGATACGCAGTATTTT.

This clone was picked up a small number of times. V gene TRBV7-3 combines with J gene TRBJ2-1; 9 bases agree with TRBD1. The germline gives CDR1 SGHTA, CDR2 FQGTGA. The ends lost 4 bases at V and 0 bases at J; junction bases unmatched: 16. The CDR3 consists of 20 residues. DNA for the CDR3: TGTGCCAGCAGCTCCCAAGGACCGGGACAGGGTCGGAGCTCCTACAATGAGCAGTTCTTC. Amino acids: CASSSQGPGQGRSSYNEQFF.

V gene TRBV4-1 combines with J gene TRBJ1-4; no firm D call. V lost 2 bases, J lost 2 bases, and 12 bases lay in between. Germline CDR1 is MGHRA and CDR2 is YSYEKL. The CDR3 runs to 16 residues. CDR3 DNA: TGCGCCAGCAGCCAACTCGGCAGGTCCACTAATGAAAAACTGTTTTTT. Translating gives CASSQLGRSTNEKLFF.

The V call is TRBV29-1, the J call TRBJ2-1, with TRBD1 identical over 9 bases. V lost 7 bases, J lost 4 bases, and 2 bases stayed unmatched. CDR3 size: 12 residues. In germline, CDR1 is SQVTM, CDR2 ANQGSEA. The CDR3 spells CSGGQGYNEQFF. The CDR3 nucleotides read TGCAGCGGCGGACAGGGGTACAATGAGCAGTTCTTC.

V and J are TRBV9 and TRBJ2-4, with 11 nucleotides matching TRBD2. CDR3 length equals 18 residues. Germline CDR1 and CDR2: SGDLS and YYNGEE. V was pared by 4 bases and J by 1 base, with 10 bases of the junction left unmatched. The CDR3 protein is CASSPGTSGTEAKNIQYF. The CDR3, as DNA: TGTGCCAGCAGCCCCGGGACTAGCGGCACCGAGGCCAAAAACATTCAGTACTTC. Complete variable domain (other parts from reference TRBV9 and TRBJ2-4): DSGVTQTPKHLITATGQRVTLRCSPRSGDLSVYWYQQSLDQGLQFLIQYYNGEERAKGNILERFSAQQFPDLHSELNLSSLELGDSALYFCASSPGTSGTEAKNIQYFGAGTRLSVL.

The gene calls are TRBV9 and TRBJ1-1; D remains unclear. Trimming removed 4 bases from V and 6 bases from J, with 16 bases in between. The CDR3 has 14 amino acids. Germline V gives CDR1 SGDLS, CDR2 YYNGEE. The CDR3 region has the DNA TGTGCCAGCAGCCCTCCACGGGGAAGCGCTGAAGCTTTCTTT. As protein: CASSPPRGSAEAFF.

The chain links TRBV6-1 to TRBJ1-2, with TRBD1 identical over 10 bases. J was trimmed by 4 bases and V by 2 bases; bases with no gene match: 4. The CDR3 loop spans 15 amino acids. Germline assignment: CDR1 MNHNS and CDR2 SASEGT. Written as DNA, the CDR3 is TGTGCCAGCAGTGAACGACAGGGGGCGAGCTATGGCTACACCTTC. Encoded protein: CASSERQGASYGYTF.

The CDR3 region has the DNA TGCAGCGTTGAGCGGAGGACAGGGTTAAAGGAGACCCAGTACTTC. Translated, it gives CSVERRTGLKETQYF. The V and J genes are TRBV29-1 and TRBJ2-5; 8 bases line up with TRBD1. Germline-derived CDR1 and CDR2 are SQVTM and ANQGSEA. The CDR3 consists of 15 residues. The ends lost 3 bases at V and 5 bases at J; junction bases unmatched: 11. Based on the CDR3 plus reference TRBV29-1 and TRBJ2-5, the full variable domain is SAVISQKPSRDICQRGTSLTIQCQVDSQVTMMFWYRQQPGQSLTLIATANQGSEATYESGFVIDKFPISRPNLTFSTLTVSNMSPEDSSIYLCSVERRTGLKETQYFGPGTRLLVL.

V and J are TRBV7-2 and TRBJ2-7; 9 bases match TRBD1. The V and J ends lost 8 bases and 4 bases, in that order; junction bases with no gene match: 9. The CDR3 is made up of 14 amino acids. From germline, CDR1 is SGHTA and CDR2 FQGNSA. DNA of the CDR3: TGTGCCAGCCTCCAGGAACAGGGGGCGTACGAGCAGTACTTC. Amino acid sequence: CASLQEQGAYEQYF.

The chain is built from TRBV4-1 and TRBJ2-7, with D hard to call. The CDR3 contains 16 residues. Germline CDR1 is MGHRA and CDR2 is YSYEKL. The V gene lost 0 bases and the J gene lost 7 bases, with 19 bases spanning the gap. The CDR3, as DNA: TGCGCCAGCAGCCAAGAGACGGCGGAGAATTGGTTAGAGCAGTACTTC. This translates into CASSQETAENWLEQYF.

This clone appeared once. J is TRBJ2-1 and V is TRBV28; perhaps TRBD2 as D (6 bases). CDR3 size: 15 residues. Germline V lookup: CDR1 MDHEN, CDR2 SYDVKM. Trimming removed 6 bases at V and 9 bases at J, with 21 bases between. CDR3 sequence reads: CASREGPGAEGEQFF. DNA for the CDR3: TGTGCCAGCAGGGAGGGACCCGGTGCAGAGGGTGAGCAGTTCTTC.

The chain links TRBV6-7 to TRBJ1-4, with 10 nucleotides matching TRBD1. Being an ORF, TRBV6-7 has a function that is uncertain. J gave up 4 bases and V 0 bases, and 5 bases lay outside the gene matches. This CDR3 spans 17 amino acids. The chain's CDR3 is CASSYSNRDRGNEKLFF. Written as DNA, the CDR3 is TGTGCCAGCAGTTACTCTAACCGGGACAGGGGTAATGAAAAACTGTTTTTT.

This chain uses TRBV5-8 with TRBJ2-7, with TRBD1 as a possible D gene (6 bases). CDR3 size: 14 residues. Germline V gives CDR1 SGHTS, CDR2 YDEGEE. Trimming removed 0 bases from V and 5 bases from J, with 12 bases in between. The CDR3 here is CASSLGQGSNEQYF. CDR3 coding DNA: TGTGCCAGCAGCTTGGGGCAGGGGAGTAACGAGCAGTACTTC. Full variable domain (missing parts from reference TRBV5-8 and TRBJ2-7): EAGVTQSPTHLIKTRGQQATLRCSPISGHTSVYWYQQALGLGLQFLLWYDEGEERNRGNFPPRFSGRQFPNYSSELNVNALELEDSALYLCASSLGQGSNEQYFGPGTRLTVT.

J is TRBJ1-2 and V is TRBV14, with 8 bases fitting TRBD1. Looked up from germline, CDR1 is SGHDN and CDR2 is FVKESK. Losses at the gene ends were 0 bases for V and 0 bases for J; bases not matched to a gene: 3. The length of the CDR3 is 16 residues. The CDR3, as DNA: TGTGCCAGCAGCCAAGATCCAGGGGGCTCTAACTATGGCTACACCTTC. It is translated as CASSQDPGGSNYGYTF.

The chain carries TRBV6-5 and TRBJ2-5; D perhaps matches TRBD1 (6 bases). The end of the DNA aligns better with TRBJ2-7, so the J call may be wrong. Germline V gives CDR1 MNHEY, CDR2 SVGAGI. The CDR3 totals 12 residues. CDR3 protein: CASSQGTYEQYF. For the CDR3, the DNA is TGTGCCAGCAGTCAGGGGACCTACGAGCAGTACTTC.

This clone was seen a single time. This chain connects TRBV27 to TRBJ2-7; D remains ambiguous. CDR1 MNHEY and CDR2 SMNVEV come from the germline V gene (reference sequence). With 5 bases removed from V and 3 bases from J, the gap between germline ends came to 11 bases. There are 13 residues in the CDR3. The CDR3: CASSIAPDYEQYF. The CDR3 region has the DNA TGTGCCAGCAGTATTGCACCAGACTACGAGCAGTACTTC.

The CDR3 sequence: CASSYPGQGDEQFF. The CDR3 coding sequence is TGTGCCAGCAGTTACCCAGGACAGGGTGATGAGCAGTTCTTC. The chain carries TRBV6-5 and TRBJ2-1, with 8 bases identical to TRBD1. Per germline, CDR1 MNHEY and CDR2 SVGAGI. V lost 2 bases, J lost 8 bases, and 5 bases stayed unmatched. The CDR3 contains 14 residues.

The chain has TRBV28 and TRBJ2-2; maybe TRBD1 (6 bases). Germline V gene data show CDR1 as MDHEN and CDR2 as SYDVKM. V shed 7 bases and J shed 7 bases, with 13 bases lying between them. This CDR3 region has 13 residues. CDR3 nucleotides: TGTGCCAGCACAAACAGGGTTAACGGGGAGCTGTTTTTT. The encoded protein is CASTNRVNGELFF.

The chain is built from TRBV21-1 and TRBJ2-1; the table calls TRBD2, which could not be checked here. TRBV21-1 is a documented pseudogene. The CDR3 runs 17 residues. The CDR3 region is CASSKIREDASYNEQFF. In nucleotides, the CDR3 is TGTGCCAGCAGCAAAATACGGGAGGACGCCTCCTACAATGAGCAGTTCTTC.

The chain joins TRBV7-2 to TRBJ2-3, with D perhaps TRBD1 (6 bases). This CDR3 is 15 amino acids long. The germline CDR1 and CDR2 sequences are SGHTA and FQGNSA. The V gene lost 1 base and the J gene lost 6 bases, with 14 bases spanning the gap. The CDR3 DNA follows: TGTGCCAGCAGCTTAGGCAAGGGGGTGGTGGATACGCAGTATTTT. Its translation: CASSLGKGVVDTQYF.

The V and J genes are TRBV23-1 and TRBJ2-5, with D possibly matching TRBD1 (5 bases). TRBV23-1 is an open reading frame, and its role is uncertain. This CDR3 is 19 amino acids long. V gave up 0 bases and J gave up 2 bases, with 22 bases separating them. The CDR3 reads CASSQSVGICLQDQETQYF. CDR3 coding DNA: TGCGCCAGCAGTCAATCAGTGGGGATTTGTCTACAGGATCAAGAGACCCAGTACTTC.

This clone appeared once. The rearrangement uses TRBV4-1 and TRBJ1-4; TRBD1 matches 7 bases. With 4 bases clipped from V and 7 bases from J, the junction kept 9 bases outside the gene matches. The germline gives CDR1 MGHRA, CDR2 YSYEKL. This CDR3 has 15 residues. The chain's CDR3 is CASSLTGAGGEKLFF. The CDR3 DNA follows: TGCGCCAGCAGCCTTACAGGGGCTGGGGGTGAAAAACTGTTTTTT.

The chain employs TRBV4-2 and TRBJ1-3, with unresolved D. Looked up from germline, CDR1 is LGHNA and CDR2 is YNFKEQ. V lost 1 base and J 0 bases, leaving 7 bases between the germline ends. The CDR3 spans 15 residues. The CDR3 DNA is TGTGCCAGCAGCCAAGTGAGGGACTCTGGAAACACCATATATTTT. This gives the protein CASSQVRDSGNTIYF.

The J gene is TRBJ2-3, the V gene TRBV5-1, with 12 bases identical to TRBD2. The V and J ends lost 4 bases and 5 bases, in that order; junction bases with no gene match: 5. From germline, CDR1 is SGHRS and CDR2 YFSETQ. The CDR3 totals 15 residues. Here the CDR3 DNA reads TGCGCCAGCAGCGAGGGACTAGCGGGCCTAGATACGCAGTATTTT. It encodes CASSEGLAGLDTQYF.